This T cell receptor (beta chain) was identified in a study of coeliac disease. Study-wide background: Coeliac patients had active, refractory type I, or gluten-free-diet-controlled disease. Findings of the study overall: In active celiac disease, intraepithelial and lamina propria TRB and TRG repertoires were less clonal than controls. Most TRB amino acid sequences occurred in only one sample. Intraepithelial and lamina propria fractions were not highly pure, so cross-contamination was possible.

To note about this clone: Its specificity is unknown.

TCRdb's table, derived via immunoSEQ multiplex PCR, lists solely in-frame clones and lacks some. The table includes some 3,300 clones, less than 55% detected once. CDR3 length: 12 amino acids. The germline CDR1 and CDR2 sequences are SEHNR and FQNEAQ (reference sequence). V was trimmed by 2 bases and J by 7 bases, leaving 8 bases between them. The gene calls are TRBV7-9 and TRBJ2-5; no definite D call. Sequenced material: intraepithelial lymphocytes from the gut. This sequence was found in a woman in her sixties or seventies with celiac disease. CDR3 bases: TGTGCCAGCAGCTTACTCCGGAGGACCCAGTACTTC. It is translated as CASSLLRRTQYF.